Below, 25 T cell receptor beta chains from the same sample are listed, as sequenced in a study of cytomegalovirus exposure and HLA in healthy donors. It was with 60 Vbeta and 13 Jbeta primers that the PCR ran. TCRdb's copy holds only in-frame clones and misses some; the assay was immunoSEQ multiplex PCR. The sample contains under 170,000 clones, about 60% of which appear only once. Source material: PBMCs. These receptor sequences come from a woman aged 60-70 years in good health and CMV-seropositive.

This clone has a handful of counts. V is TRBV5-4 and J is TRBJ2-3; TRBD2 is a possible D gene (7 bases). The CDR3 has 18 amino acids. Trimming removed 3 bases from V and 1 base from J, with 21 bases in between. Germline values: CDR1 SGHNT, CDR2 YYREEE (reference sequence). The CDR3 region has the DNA TGTGCCAGCAGCTCTACACGTAGCGGAGGGGGGGGCACAGATACGCAGTATTTT. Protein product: CASSSTRSGGGGTDTQYF.

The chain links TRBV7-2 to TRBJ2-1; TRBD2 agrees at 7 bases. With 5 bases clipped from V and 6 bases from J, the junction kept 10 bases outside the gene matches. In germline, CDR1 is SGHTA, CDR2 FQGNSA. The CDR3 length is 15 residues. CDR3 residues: CASSARLAPLNEQFF. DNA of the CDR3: TGTGCCAGCAGCGCCCGACTAGCTCCCCTCAATGAGCAGTTCTTC.

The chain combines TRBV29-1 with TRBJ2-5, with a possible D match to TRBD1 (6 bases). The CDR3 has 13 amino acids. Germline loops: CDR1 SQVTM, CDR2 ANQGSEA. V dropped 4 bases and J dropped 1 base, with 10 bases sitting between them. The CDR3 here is CSVGGHFQETQYF. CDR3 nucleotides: TGCAGCGTTGGGGGACACTTCCAAGAGACCCAGTACTTC.

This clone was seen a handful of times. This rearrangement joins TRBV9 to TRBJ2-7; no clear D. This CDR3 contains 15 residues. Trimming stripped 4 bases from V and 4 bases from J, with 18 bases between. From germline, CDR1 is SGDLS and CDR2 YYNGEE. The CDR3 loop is CASSPHEAVRYEQYF. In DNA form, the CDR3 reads TGTGCCAGCAGCCCCCATGAGGCAGTGCGGTACGAGCAGTACTTC. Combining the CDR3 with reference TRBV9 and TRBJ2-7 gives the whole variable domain DSGVTQTPKHLITATGQRVTLRCSPRSGDLSVYWYQQSLDQGLQFLIQYYNGEERAKGNILERFSAQQFPDLHSELNLSSLELGDSALYFCASSPHEAVRYEQYFGPGTRLTVT.

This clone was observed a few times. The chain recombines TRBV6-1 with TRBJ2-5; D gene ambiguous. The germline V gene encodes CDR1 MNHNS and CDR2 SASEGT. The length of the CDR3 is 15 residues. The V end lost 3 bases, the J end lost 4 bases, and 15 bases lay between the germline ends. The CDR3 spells CASSDRPQNIETQYF. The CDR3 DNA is TGTGCCAGCAGTGATCGTCCCCAAAACATAGAGACCCAGTACTTC.

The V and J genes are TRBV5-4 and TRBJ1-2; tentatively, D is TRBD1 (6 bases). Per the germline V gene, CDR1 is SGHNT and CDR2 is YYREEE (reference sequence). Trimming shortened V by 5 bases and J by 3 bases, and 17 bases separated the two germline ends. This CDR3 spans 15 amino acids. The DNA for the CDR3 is TGTGCCAGCAGTTCCGCCAAACAGGGATACTATGGCTACACCTTC. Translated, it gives CASSSAKQGYYGYTF.

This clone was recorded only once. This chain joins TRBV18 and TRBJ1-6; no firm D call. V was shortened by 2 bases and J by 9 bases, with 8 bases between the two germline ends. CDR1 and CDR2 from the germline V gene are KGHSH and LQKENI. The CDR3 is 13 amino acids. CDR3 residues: CASSPGPSSPLHF. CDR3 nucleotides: TGTGCCAGCTCACCAGGGCCAAGTTCACCCCTCCACTTT. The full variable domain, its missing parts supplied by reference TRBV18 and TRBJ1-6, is NAGVMQNPRHLVRRRGQEARLRCSPMKGHSHVYWYRQLPEEGLKFMVYLQKENIIDESGMPKERFSAEFPKEGPSILRIQQVVRGDSAAYFCASSPGPSSPLHFGNGTRLTVT.

DNA for the CDR3: TGTGCCAGCAGCACCGGGGCGGGAGTCCTCACAGATACGCAGTATTTT. It specifies CASSTGAGVLTDTQYF. This chain joins TRBV7-9 and TRBJ2-3; 7 positions agree with TRBD2. Per the germline V gene, CDR1 is SEHNR and CDR2 is FQNEAQ (reference sequence). This CDR3 is built from 16 residues. Unmatched junction bases numbered 10, after V lost 5 bases and J lost 2 bases.

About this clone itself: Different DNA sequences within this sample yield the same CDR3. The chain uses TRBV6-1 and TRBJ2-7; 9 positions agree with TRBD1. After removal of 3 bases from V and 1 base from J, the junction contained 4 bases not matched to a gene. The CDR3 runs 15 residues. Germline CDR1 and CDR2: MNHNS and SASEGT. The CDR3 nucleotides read TGTGCCAGCAGTGATCCCGGGACAGGGTCCTACGAGCAGTACTTC. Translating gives CASSDPGTGSYEQYF.

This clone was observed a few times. The CDR3 here is CASSLQGRGQPQHF. CDR3 nucleotide sequence: TGTGCCAGCAGCTTACAGGGCCGGGGGCAGCCCCAGCATTTT. The chain couples TRBV7-8 to TRBJ1-5; TRBD1 might be the D (5 bases). The V gene's germline CDR1 is SGHVS and CDR2 FQNEAQ. The germline V and J ends were trimmed by 2 bases and 7 bases, with 12 bases remaining between them. The CDR3 length is 14 residues. The full variable domain, with the rest looked up from reference TRBV7-8 and TRBJ1-5, is GAGVSQSPRYKVAKRGQDVALRCDPISGHVSLFWYQQALGQGPEFLTYFQNEAQLDKSGLPSDRFFAERPEGSVSTLKIQRTQQEDSAVYLCASSLQGRGQPQHFGDGTRLSIL.

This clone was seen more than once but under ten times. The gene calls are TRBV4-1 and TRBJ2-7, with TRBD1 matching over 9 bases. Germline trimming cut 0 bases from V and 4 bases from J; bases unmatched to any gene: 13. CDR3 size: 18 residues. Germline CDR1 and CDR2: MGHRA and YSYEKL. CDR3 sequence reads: CASSQDWGGQGIPYEQYF. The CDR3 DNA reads TGCGCCAGCAGCCAAGATTGGGGTGGACAGGGGATTCCTTACGAGCAGTACTTC.

The CDR3 DNA is TGTGCCAGCAGTTCACATCAACCGACTAGCGGGGAGCTGTTTTTT. Translated, it gives CASSSHQPTSGELFF. The rearrangement links TRBV28 to TRBJ2-2; D perhaps matches TRBD2 (6 bases). The V end lost 4 bases, the J end lost 7 bases, and 16 bases lay between the germline ends. Per the germline V gene, CDR1 is MDHEN and CDR2 is SYDVKM. This CDR3 region has 15 residues.

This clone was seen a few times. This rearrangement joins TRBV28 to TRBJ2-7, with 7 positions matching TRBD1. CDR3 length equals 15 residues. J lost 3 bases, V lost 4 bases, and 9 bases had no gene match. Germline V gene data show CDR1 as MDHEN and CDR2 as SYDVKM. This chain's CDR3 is CASSSPDRTIYEQYF. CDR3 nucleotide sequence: TGTGCCAGCAGTTCCCCGGACAGGACAATCTACGAGCAGTACTTC. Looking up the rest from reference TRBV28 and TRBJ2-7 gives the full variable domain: DVKVTQSSRYLVKRTGEKVFLECVQDMDHENMFWYRQDPGLGLRLIYFSYDVKMKEKGDIPEGYSVSREKKERFSLILESASTNQTSMYLCASSSPDRTIYEQYFGPGTRLTVT.

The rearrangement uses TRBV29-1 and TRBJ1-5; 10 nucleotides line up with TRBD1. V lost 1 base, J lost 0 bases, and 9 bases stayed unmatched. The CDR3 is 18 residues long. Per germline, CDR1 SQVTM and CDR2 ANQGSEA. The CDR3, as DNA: TGCAGCGTTGAAGCCCGACAGGGGGCCGCCTATAGCAATCAGCCCCAGCATTTT. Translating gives CSVEARQGAAYSNQPQHF.

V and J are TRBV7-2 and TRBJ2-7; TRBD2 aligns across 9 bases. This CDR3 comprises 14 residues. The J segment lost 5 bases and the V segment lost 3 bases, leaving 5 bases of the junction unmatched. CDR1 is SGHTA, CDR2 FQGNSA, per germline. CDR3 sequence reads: CASSFGAGGNEQYF. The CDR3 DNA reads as TGTGCCAGCAGCTTCGGGGCGGGAGGGAACGAGCAGTACTTC.

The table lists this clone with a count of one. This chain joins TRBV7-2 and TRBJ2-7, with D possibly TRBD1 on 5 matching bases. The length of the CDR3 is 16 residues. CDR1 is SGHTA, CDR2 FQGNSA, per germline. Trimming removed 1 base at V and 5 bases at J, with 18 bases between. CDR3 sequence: CASSLGSGSVFDEQYF. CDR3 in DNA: TGTGCCAGCAGCTTAGGTTCAGGGTCTGTGTTCGACGAGCAGTACTTC.

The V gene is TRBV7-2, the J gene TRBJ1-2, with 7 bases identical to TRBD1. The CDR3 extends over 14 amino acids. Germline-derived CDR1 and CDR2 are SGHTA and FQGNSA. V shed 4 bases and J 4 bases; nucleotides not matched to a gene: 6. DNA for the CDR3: TGTGCCAGCAGCTCGCAGGGGACAGCCTATGGCTACACCTTC. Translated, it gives CASSSQGTAYGYTF.

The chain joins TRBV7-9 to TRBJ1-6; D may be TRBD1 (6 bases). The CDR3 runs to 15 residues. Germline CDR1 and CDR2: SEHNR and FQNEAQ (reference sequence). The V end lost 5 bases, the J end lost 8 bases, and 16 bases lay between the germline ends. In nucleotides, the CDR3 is TGTGCCAGCAGCCGGGAGGGGGGAAGGGATTCACCCCTCCACTTT. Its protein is CASSREGGRDSPLHF. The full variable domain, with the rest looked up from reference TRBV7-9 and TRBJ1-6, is DTGVSQNPRHKITKRGQNVTFRCDPISEHNRLYWYRQTLGQGPEFLTYFQNEAQLEKSRLLSDRFSAERPKGSFSTLEIQRTEQGDSAMYLCASSREGGRDSPLHFGNGTRLTVT.

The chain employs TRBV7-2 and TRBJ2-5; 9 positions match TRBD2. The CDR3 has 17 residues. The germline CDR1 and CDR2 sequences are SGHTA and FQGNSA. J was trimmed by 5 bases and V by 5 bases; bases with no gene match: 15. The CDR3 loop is CASSLFPAGGDGETQYF. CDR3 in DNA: TGTGCCAGCAGCCTATTTCCGGCGGGGGGGGACGGGGAGACCCAGTACTTC.

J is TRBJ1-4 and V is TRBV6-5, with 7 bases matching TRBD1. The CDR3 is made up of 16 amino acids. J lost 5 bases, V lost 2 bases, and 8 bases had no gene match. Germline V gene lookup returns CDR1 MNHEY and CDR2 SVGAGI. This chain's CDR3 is CASSYIPGQPNEKLFF. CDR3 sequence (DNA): TGTGCCAGCAGTTACATCCCGGGACAGCCGAATGAAAAACTGTTTTTT.

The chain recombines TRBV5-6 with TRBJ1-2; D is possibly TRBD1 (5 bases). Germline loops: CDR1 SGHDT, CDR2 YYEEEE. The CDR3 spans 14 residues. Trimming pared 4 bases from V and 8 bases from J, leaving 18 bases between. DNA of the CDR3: TGTGCCAGCAGCCCGCGTGGTAGGCAGGGCGGCTACACCTTC. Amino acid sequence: CASSPRGRQGGYTF.

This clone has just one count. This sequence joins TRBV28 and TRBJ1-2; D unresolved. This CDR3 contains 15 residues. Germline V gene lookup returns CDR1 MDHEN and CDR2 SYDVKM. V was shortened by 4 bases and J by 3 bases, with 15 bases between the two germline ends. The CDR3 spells CASSSLSFQDYGYTF. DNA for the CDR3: TGTGCCAGCAGTTCGCTGAGCTTCCAGGACTATGGCTACACCTTC.

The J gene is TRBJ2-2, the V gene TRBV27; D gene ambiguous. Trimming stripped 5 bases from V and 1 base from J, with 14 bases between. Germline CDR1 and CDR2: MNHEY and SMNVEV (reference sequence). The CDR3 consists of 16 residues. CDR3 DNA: TGTGCCAGCAGTCCCAAAGCAGGCGAGAACACCGGGGAGCTGTTTTTT. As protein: CASSPKAGENTGELFF.

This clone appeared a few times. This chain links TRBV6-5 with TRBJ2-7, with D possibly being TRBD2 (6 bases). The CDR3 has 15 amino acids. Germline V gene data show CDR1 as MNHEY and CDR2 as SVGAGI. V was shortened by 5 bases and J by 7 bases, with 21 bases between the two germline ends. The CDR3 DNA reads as TGTGCCAGCAGTCCACCCGGGACTTTATCCCTAGAGCAGTACTTC. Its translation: CASSPPGTLSLEQYF.

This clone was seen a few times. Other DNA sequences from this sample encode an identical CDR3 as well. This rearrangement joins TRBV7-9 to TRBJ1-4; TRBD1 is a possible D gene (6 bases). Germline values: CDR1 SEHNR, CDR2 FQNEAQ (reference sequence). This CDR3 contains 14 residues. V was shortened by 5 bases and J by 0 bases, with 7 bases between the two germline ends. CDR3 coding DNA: TGTGCCAGCAGCCCAGGGGCAACTAATGAAAAACTGTTTTTT. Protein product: CASSPGATNEKLFF.